These 10 T cell receptor beta chains were all obtained from the same sample, sequenced in a study of cytomegalovirus exposure and HLA in healthy donors. Sequenced by immunoSEQ multiplex PCR; TCRdb stores in-frame clones only, minus some. The sample consists of roughly 250,000 clones, 80% to 90% of them appearing once. Sequencing was done on a sample of PBMCs. The receptors come from a man aged 18 to 30 in good health and CMV-seronegative.

This clone was seen once. The rearrangement uses TRBV27 and TRBJ2-1; TRBD2 matches 8 bases. The germline CDR1 and CDR2 sequences are MNHEY and SMNVEV (reference sequence). Trimming removed 7 bases from V and 8 bases from J; junction bases left unmatched: 13. The CDR3 consists of 15 residues. CDR3 DNA sequence: TGTGCCAGCACACCACTAGCGGCCCGCAGGGATGAGCAGTTCTTC. Encoded protein: CASTPLAARRDEQFF.

The chain joins TRBV9 to TRBJ1-6; 10 nucleotides agree with TRBD1. Germline V gene data show CDR1 as SGDLS and CDR2 as YYNGEE. The V segment lost 3 bases and the J segment 16 bases; nucleotides outside the gene matches: 7. The length of the CDR3 is 13 residues. DNA for the CDR3: TGTGCCAGCAGCGCGGGACAGGGGTCAGGACTCCACTTT. This codes for CASSAGQGSGLHF.

The chain combines TRBV30 with TRBJ2-3; 13 nucleotides align to TRBD2. Trimming removed 2 bases from V and 6 bases from J; junction bases left unmatched: 5. Germline loops: CDR1 GTSNPN, CDR2 SVGIG (reference sequence). This CDR3 has 15 residues. CDR3 protein: CAWSHGLAGVDTQYF. CDR3 nucleotides: TGTGCCTGGAGTCATGGACTAGCGGGAGTTGATACGCAGTATTTT. The variable domain in full, with the rest retrieved from reference TRBV30 and TRBJ2-3, is SQTIHQWPATLVQPVGSPLSLECTVEGTSNPNLYWYRQAAGRGLQLLFYSVGIGQISSEVPQNLSASRPQDRQFILSSKKLLLSDSGFYLCAWSHGLAGVDTQYFGPGTRLTVL.

This chain joins TRBV23-1 and TRBJ1-5, with TRBD1 matching over 7 bases. TRBV23-1 is an ORF; its function is uncertain. Unmatched junction bases numbered 6, after V lost 3 bases and J lost 1 base. This CDR3 has 16 amino acids. As DNA, the CDR3 is TGCGCCAGCAGTCAGCATAAGGGGGCGAGCAATCAGCCCCAGCATTTT. Its protein product is CASSQHKGASNQPQHF.

This chain joins TRBV2 and TRBJ1-3; D remains unclear. V lost 2 bases and J lost 0, with 8 bases in between. This CDR3 has 15 amino acids. The germline V gene has CDR1 SNHLY and CDR2 FYNNEI. DNA of the CDR3: TGTGCCAGCAGTGAATGGAGAGGCTCTGGAAACACCATATATTTT. Amino acids: CASSEWRGSGNTIYF.

The V call is TRBV5-1, the J call TRBJ2-1, with TRBD2 matching over 9 bases. This CDR3 is 17 amino acids long. The V and J ends lost 4 bases and 0 bases, in that order; junction bases with no gene match: 8. CDR1 SGHRS and CDR2 YFSETQ come from the germline V gene. CDR3 DNA: TGCGCCAGCAGCGTGGGGGGACTAGCCAGCTCCTACAATGAGCAGTTCTTC. Its protein product is CASSVGGLASSYNEQFF.

Comment on this clone: The sample carries other DNA sequences with the same CDR3. V usage is TRBV5-1 and J usage is TRBJ2-7, with a possible D match to TRBD2 (5 bases). Trimming took off 0 bases at V and 3 bases at J, with 7 bases between the two ends. This CDR3 contains 13 residues. Germline CDR1 and CDR2: SGHRS and YFSETQ. DNA for the CDR3: TGCGCCAGCAGCTTGGGACGGGACTACGAGCAGTACTTC. Protein: CASSLGRDYEQYF. Based on the CDR3 plus reference TRBV5-1 and TRBJ2-7, the full variable domain is KAGVTQTPRYLIKTRGQQVTLSCSPISGHRSVSWYQQTPGQGLQFLFEYFSETQRNKGNFPGRFSGRQFSNSRSEMNVSTLELGDSALYLCASSLGRDYEQYFGPGTRLTVT.

The chain uses TRBV21-1 and TRBJ2-7; TRBD1, as called in the table, went unchecked against the DNA. TRBV21-1 is flagged as a pseudogene. This CDR3 is 15 amino acids long. The chain's CDR3 is CASSHADAQAYEQYF. The CDR3 DNA sequence: TGTGCCAGCAGCCACGCCGATGCTCAGGCCTACGAGCAGTACTTC.

The V gene is TRBV30, the J gene TRBJ2-1; tentatively, D is TRBD1 (6 bases). Germline-derived CDR1 and CDR2 are GTSNPN and SVGIG (reference sequence). V was shortened by 3 bases and J by 9 bases, with 15 bases between the two germline ends. The CDR3 consists of 13 residues. CDR3 sequence (DNA): TGTGCCTGGAGAGAGGCAGGGGTGGGTGAGCAGTTCTTC. Protein: CAWREAGVGEQFF.

The V gene is TRBV21-1, the J gene TRBJ2-4; the table's D call, TRBD2, was not checked against the DNA. TRBV21-1 represents a pseudogene. The CDR3 is 18 amino acids. The CDR3 spells CASSKALISGRTKNIQYF. CDR3 coding DNA: TGTGCCAGCAGCAAAGCCCTTATTAGCGGGAGGACCAAAAACATTCAGTACTTC.